This passage covers 5 T cell receptor beta chains from one sample sequenced in a study of control samples from healthy donors and cancer patients. Method: immunoSEQ multiplex PCR; TCRdb's copy keeps in-frame clones and lacks some. The table shows 350,000 to 450,000 clones, with 75% to 95% occurring only once. Sequenced sample: PBMCs. The receptors come from a man in his forties with head and neck cancer.

This chain connects TRBV11-2 to TRBJ2-1; TRBD1 matches 9 bases. After removal of 5 bases from V and 4 bases from J, the junction contained 6 bases not matched to a gene. The CDR3 is made up of 15 amino acids. Germline V CDR1 and CDR2: SGHAT, FQNNGV. The CDR3 spells CASSGTGTPYNEQFF. The CDR3 DNA follows: TGTGCCAGCAGCGGGACAGGGACCCCTTACAATGAGCAGTTCTTC.

V gene TRBV4-3 combines with J gene TRBJ2-2; 7 bases line up with TRBD2. This CDR3 is built from 16 residues. Germline CDR1 and CDR2: LGHNA and YSLEER. V shed 0 bases, J shed 1 base, and the junction held 2 bases outside the gene matches. The CDR3 loop reads CASSQEGGRNTGELFF. The CDR3 DNA reads as TGCGCCAGCAGCCAAGAGGGGGGGAGGAACACCGGGGAGCTGTTTTTT.

The chain is built from TRBV27 and TRBJ2-1; TRBD1 matches at 9 bases. Germline CDR1 is MNHEY and CDR2 is SMNVEV (reference sequence). CDR3 length: 15 amino acids. V shed 6 bases and J 8 bases; nucleotides not matched to a gene: 11. The CDR3 protein is CASRIQGAGSDEQFF. CDR3 nucleotide sequence: TGTGCCAGCAGGATACAGGGGGCTGGAAGCGATGAGCAGTTCTTC.

The chain has TRBV28 and TRBJ2-7; 7 bases are shared with TRBD2. V lost 7 bases and J lost 6; bases outside the gene matches: 6. The CDR3 length is 12 residues. Germline V gene lookup returns CDR1 MDHEN and CDR2 SYDVKM. CDR3 region: CASTKGRGEQYF. The CDR3, as DNA: TGTGCCAGCACTAAAGGGAGGGGCGAGCAGTACTTC.

The chain employs TRBV24-1 and TRBJ1-1; D might be TRBD1 (6 bases). The CDR3 covers 14 residues. The germline V and J ends were trimmed by 9 bases and 7 bases, with 20 bases remaining between them. CDR1 and CDR2 (germline): KGHDR, SFDVKD. In DNA form, the CDR3 reads TGTGCCACCCAAGAGGGGGGAGTGGCGGGTGAAGCTTTCTTT. Its protein is CATQEGGVAGEAFF.